The table lists the clone carrying this TCR beta chain with many counts. The antigen is undetermined. This sample was taken from a study of early T cells in non-severe SARS-CoV-2 infection. The overall study: Bulk RNA taken from unsorted whole blood was sequenced, leaving chains unpaired.

Each single cDNA molecule received a unique molecular identifier. TCRdb reprocessed the 5' RACE reads with MiXCR, giving one entry per CDR3 protein. Of 80,000 to 100,000 distinct CDR3 sequences listed, about 10% were seen once; the top ten hold approximately 4.5%. V lost 5 bases, J lost 2 bases, and 10 bases lay in between. The CDR3 is 15 amino acids. Germline V CDR1 and CDR2: SGHTA, FQGNSA. Overall study findings and caveats: The VDJdb matching leaned toward anti-spike CD8 responses and overlooked private and CD4 specificities.

This receptor was identified in an adult who was a healthcare worker with PCR-confirmed SARS-CoV-2 infection or an uninfected control (not recorded which). The specimen was whole blood, collected at baseline. The chain joins TRBV7-2 to TRBJ2-6; D call uncertain. CDR3 DNA sequence: TGTGCCAGCAGCCCCTTGGGGACTGGGGCCAACGTCCTGACTTTC. It translates to CASSPLGTGANVLTF.